The 3 T cell receptor beta chains below all came from one sample that was sequenced in a study of sequential checkpoint blockade in melanoma. The method was immunoSEQ multiplex PCR; TCRdb's version includes in-frame clones alone and lacks a portion of them. The table shows roughly 8,400 clones, with around 75% occurring only once. Treatment here: randomized to nivolumab then ipilimumab (arm A) or the reverse (arm B). This sample comprised CD8+ T cells sorted from blood (inferred from file names), obtained from a patient given nivolumab and ipilimumab in sequence. All receptors derive from a human donor with melanoma.

The chain recombines TRBV7-9 with TRBJ2-1; D possibly corresponds to TRBD2 (6 bases). V lost 1 base to trimming and J lost 9 bases, with 16 bases between them. This CDR3 has 15 residues. The germline CDR1 and CDR2 sequences are SEHNR and FQNEAQ (reference sequence). The CDR3 DNA reads TGTGCCAGCAGCTTAGAAATGGGACTTACCCGTGAGCAGTTCTTC. It encodes CASSLEMGLTREQFF.

This chain connects TRBV14 to TRBJ2-7; 12 positions agree with TRBD1. The V gene's germline CDR1 is SGHDN and CDR2 FVKESK. The CDR3 sequence is 15 residues long. After removal of 1 base from V and 4 bases from J, the junction contained 2 bases not matched to a gene. The DNA of the CDR3 is TGTGCCAGCAGCCAAGTGGGACAGGGGGCGTACGAGCAGTACTTC. Translated: CASSQVGQGAYEQYF.

The chain is built from TRBV5-5 and TRBJ2-7; 9 nucleotides line up with TRBD1. The CDR3 totals 13 residues. Germline CDR1 and CDR2: SGHKS and YYEKEE (reference sequence). The V and J ends lost 4 bases and 6 bases, in that order; junction bases with no gene match: 5. The CDR3 reads CASSVDRGGEQYF. As DNA, the CDR3 is TGTGCCAGCAGCGTGGACAGGGGAGGCGAGCAGTACTTC.